This T cell receptor beta chain was sequenced in a study of shared clonotypes between healthy human individuals. Splitting of CD4+ cells produced CD45RA+ naive and CD45RA-negative memory subsets. As to this clone: The antigen is undetermined.

The CDR3 totals 18 residues. Germline V gene data show CDR1 as SGHTA and CDR2 as FQGNSA. With 0 bases clipped from V and 1 base from J, the junction kept 8 bases outside the gene matches. 200 to 250 ng DNA, about 33,000 T cell genomes, went into each sorted-subset replicate PCR. In the original processing: ImmunoSEQ sequences covered only the junction and lacked quality scores; filtering therefore differed. The assay was immunoSEQ multiplex PCR, and TCRdb's table has in-frame clones only and misses some. The V and J calls and clone size were taken over from that table, and D and trimming were inferred from the DNA. Of about 2.4 million clones listed, roughly 93% are singletons. Study observations and caveats: Incompleteness in sorted-subset sequencing, despite large depth, was shown by rarefaction.

The V call is TRBV7-2, the J call TRBJ2-3; 9 nucleotides match TRBD2. The clonotype originates from a man between 18 and 29 years old in good health. Some clones in this sample may be carry-over from other donors' samples. The specimen sequenced was naive CD4+ T cells from PBMCs. Subset defined: CD45RA+ positively selected. For the CDR3, the DNA is TGTGCCAGCAGCTTAGCGGCGGATGCGGGAGGGGGCACAGATACGCAGTATTTT. Translating it yields CASSLAADAGGGTDTQYF.